One and the same sample provided the 20 T cell receptor beta chains below, sequenced in a study of metastatic and nonmetastatic thyroid tumors. No patient received treatment before thyroid surgery. TCRdb re-analyzed the PCR reads through MiXCR. The data show 15,000 to 20,000 clones, 30% to 35% seen once. Sequencing input: tumor tissue. Every receptor here comes from a male donor with papillary thyroid cancer or a benign thyroid nodule (not recorded which). Some clones in this sample may be carry-over from other donors' samples.

By its share, this clone is medium-sized. The gene calls are TRBV5-8 and TRBJ2-5, with D unresolved. Germline loops: CDR1 SGHTS, CDR2 YDEGEE. V lost 1 base and J lost 5, with 12 bases in between. CDR3 length: 14 residues. CDR3 residues: CASSLSSGRETQYF. The CDR3 DNA follows: TGTGCCAGCAGCTTGAGTAGTGGAAGGGAGACCCAGTACTTC.

A few counts support this clone. Given a much more abundant clone one base away, this may be a read error. This chain connects TRBV9 to TRBJ2-7; possibly TRBD2 for D (6 bases). This CDR3 contains 16 residues. Germline V gene lookup returns CDR1 SGDLS and CDR2 YYNGEE. Trimming pared 3 bases from V and 2 bases from J, leaving 18 bases between. The CDR3 spells CASSGPWGVPPYEQYF. CDR3 sequence (DNA): TGTGCCAGCAGCGGCCCCTGGGGGGTACCTCCCTACGAGCAGTACTTC.

The V call is TRBV20-1, the J call TRBJ2-6; unclear D gene. CDR1 and CDR2 (germline): DFQATT, SNEGSKA (reference sequence). This CDR3 is 13 amino acids long. Here the CDR3 reads CSVGIPGANVLTF. CDR3 nucleotide sequence: TGCAGCGTGGGGATCCCTGGGGCCAACGTCCTGACTTTC.

The V and J genes are TRBV11-2 and TRBJ1-4; D is unclear. This CDR3 comprises 15 residues. CDR1 is SGHAT and CDR2 is FQNNGV in the germline V gene. The V and J ends lost 0 bases and 10 bases respectively, with 15 bases between them. In nucleotides, the CDR3 is TGTGCCAGCAGCTTAGAGCCCCTCCCCGAAGTAAAACTGTTTTTT. Protein sequence: CASSLEPLPEVKLFF.

V gene TRBV28 combines with J gene TRBJ2-7; D is unclear. Germline CDR1 MDHEN, CDR2 SYDVKM. Trimming cost V 4 bases and J 2 bases, with 12 bases left between them. This CDR3 is 14 amino acids long. The CDR3: CASSSTSPAYEQYF. CDR3 nucleotide sequence: TGTGCCAGCAGTTCCACAAGCCCCGCCTACGAGCAGTACTTC.

This clone has a count of ten or more. The V gene is TRBV24-1, the J gene TRBJ1-2; 7 nucleotides agree with TRBD1. Germline-derived CDR1 and CDR2 are KGHDR and SFDVKD. The CDR3 consists of 12 residues. V gave up 5 bases and J gave up 9 bases; unmatched junction bases: 5. CDR3 DNA sequence: TGTGCCACCAGTGGACAGGGAAAGTGCTACACCTTC. It is translated as CATSGQGKCYTF.

This clone showed up many times. One end of the junction fails to match germline, which may point to a read error. V gene TRBV5-1 combines with J gene TRBJ2-3; D is perhaps TRBD2 (7 bases). Per the germline V gene, CDR1 is SGHRS and CDR2 is YFSETQ. The CDR3 runs to 14 residues. Written as DNA, the CDR3 is TGCGCCAGCAGCCCCTGGGGGGGGGCAGAGACGCAGTATTTT. As protein: CASSPWGGAETQYF.

This clone counts as medium-sized. The CDR3 region is CASSQDAGGYNEQFF. The CDR3 nucleotides read TGTGCCAGCAGCCAAGACGCGGGAGGCTACAATGAGCAGTTCTTC. The chain employs TRBV14 and TRBJ2-1; TRBD2 aligns across 8 bases. J was trimmed by 3 bases and V by 0 bases; bases with no gene match: 1. The length of the CDR3 is 15 residues. Germline loops: CDR1 SGHDN, CDR2 FVKESK.

Points on this clone: One junction end does not reproduce the germline sequence, and a read error may be involved. The chain uses TRBV2 and TRBJ2-5; either TRBD1 or TRBD2 may fit D (6 bases each). Germline lookup yields CDR1 SNHLY and CDR2 FYNNEI. The CDR3 consists of 14 residues. The CDR3 sequence: CASSPYGGGHTHYF. The CDR3 coding sequence is TGTGCCAGCAGTCCCTACGGGGGCGGGCATACCCATTACTTC.

There are many counts of this clone. The chain combines TRBV7-9 with TRBJ1-2; no definite D call. CDR3 length equals 14 residues. Germline V CDR1 and CDR2: SEHNR, FQNEAQ (reference sequence). V was pared by 0 bases and J by 1 base, with 6 bases between. The CDR3 loop is CASSLASSNYGYTF. DNA for the CDR3: TGTGCCAGCAGCTTAGCTAGCAGTAACTATGGCTACACCTTC.

Relative to its sample, this clone is medium-sized. The chain uses TRBV7-8 and TRBJ1-3; the D gene is possibly TRBD1 (6 bases). The CDR3 runs to 17 residues. V was trimmed by 4 bases and J by 3 bases, leaving 19 bases between them. Germline CDR1 is SGHVS and CDR2 is FQNEAQ. The CDR3 nucleotides are TGTGCCAGCAGCTCTGACAGGTTGGAGGGGGATGGAAACACCATATATTTT. Translation gives CASSSDRLEGDGNTIYF.

By frequency in the sample, this clone is medium-sized. V and J are TRBV11-2 and TRBJ2-7; D is unclear. This CDR3 has 16 amino acids. Trimming pared 0 bases from V and 1 base from J, leaving 13 bases between. Germline CDR1 is SGHAT and CDR2 is FQNNGV. As DNA, the CDR3 is TGTGCCAGCAGCTTAGATCGCCCAGGCTCATCCTACGAGCAGTACTTC. This translates into CASSLDRPGSSYEQYF. The full variable domain, rest sourced from reference TRBV11-2 and TRBJ2-7, is EAGVAQSPRYKIIEKRQSVAFWCNPISGHATLYWYQQILGQGPKLLIQFQNNGVVDDSQLPKDRFSAERLKGVDSTLKIQPAKLEDSAVYLCASSLDRPGSSYEQYFGPGTRLTVT.

This CDR3 reads CSASPPDSLVNEKLFF. The CDR3 nucleotides are TGCAGTGCTAGCCCCCCGGACAGTTTAGTTAATGAAAAACTGTTTTTT. This rearrangement joins TRBV20-1 to TRBJ1-4; D may be TRBD1 (6 bases). Germline assignment: CDR1 DFQATT and CDR2 SNEGSKA (reference sequence). V lost 3 bases to trimming and J lost 4 bases, with 18 bases between them. The CDR3 extends over 16 amino acids.

This clone rates as medium-sized (0.01 to 0.1%). The chain couples TRBV6-6 to TRBJ1-2; perhaps TRBD1 as D (5 bases). This CDR3 is 16 amino acids long. Between the trimmed V and J ends, which lost 2 bases and 7 bases, there was a span of 20 bases. The germline V gene has CDR1 MNHNY and CDR2 SVGAGI (reference sequence). CDR3 DNA: TGTGCCAGCAGTTACCAGTCCTCGGGGGTTACGGGTGGCTACACCTTC. This gives the protein CASSYQSSGVTGGYTF.

This clone was counted many times. A much larger clone is a single base away; this may be a read error. The CDR3 region has the DNA TGCAGTGCTCGGACTAGCGGGAACTCCTACGGGCAGTACTTC. Amino acids: CSARTSGNSYGQYF. V and J are TRBV20-1 and TRBJ2-7, with 12 nucleotides matching TRBD2. Germline loops: CDR1 DFQATT, CDR2 SNEGSKA (reference sequence). The CDR3 covers 14 residues.

The table lists this clone with many counts. The same CDR3 arises from other DNA sequences in this sample as well. The CDR3 bases are TGTGCCAGCATCCACCGAGGACACCGGAACACCGGGGAGCTGTTTTTT. Translation gives CASIHRGHRNTGELFF. The J gene is TRBJ2-2, the V gene TRBV6-1; TRBD1 is a possible D gene (5 bases). Germline V gene data show CDR1 as MNHNS and CDR2 as SASEGT. V lost 7 bases, J lost 1 base, and 16 bases lay in between. The CDR3 spans 16 residues.

Comment on this clone: A read error may produce the germline difference seen at one junction end. The rearrangement links TRBV12-3 or TRBV12-4 to TRBJ1-5; D might be TRBD1 (6 bases). This CDR3 region has 13 residues. The CDR3 DNA sequence: TGTGCCGGCAGTTTCAGGGGAGTTCATCCCCAGCATTTT. Translating gives CAGSFRGVHPQHF.

The chain joins TRBV3-1 to TRBJ2-2, with TRBD1 identical over 8 bases. Germline trimming cut 3 bases from V and 6 bases from J; bases unmatched to any gene: 15. The CDR3 contains 18 residues. Germline values: CDR1 LGHDT, CDR2 YNNKEL (reference sequence). The CDR3 region is CASSHTNPRTGQAGELFF. The CDR3 nucleotides read TGTGCCAGCAGCCACACGAACCCTAGGACAGGGCAGGCCGGGGAGCTGTTTTTT.

The J gene is TRBJ2-1, the V gene TRBV11-1, with 10 bases matching TRBD2. Unmatched junction bases numbered 8, after V lost 3 bases and J lost 6 bases. This CDR3 is 16 amino acids long. CDR1 is SGHAT and CDR2 is FQDESV in the germline V gene (reference sequence). The chain's CDR3 is CASSFFLAGAGNEQFF. For the CDR3, the DNA is TGTGCCAGCAGCTTTTTCCTAGCGGGAGCTGGCAATGAGCAGTTCTTC.

The CDR3 DNA reads as TGTGCCAGCAGTTACTCGGGGCAGACGGGTTCACCCCTCCACTTT. It is translated as CASSYSGQTGSPLHF. The rearrangement links TRBV6-2 or TRBV6-3 to TRBJ1-6; D is perhaps TRBD1 (5 bases). CDR1 and CDR2 (germline): MNHEY, SVGEGT. The CDR3 sequence is 15 residues long. Trimming took 0 bases from V and 9 from J, leaving 12 bases between them.